What follows are 28 T cell receptor beta chains derived from one specimen sequenced in a study of Ad26.COV2.S vaccination and SARS-CoV-2 variants. Libraries were prepared by immunoSEQ multiplex PCR; TCRdb keeps only in-frame clonotypes and omits some of them. The data show 350,000 to 500,000 clones, 75% to 95% seen once. Treatment reported: around 19 received Ad26.COV2.S at low or high dose, single or two shots; roughly 5 received placebo; per-sample allocation not given. Collection of samples fell on day 63 after the first vaccine or placebo injection. Material: peripheral blood, obtained in a trial of Ad26.COV2.S vaccine versus placebo. The receptors derive from a person aged 18 to 59 who received the Ad26.COV2.S COVID-19 vaccine or a placebo.

The chain is built from TRBV5-4 and TRBJ2-7; 8 positions match TRBD1. The CDR3 covers 13 residues. Trimming cost V 0 bases and J 7 bases; bases outside gene matches: 3. Per the germline V gene, CDR1 is SGHNT and CDR2 is YYREEE (reference sequence). The CDR3 spells CASSLVDREEQYF. The CDR3 nucleotides are TGTGCCAGCAGCTTGGTGGACAGGGAAGAGCAGTACTTC.

The V and J genes are TRBV7-2 and TRBJ1-1; D might be TRBD1 (5 bases). This CDR3 is 14 amino acids long. CDR1 is SGHTA and CDR2 is FQGNSA in the germline V gene. The V gene lost 1 base and the J gene lost 5 bases, with 11 bases spanning the gap. The CDR3 DNA sequence: TGTGCCAGCAGCTTAGGGGGGATGGGGACTGAAGCTTTCTTT. This translates into CASSLGGMGTEAFF.

This chain joins TRBV30 and TRBJ1-3, with D uncertain. Germline CDR1 is GTSNPN and CDR2 is SVGIG (reference sequence). Trimming removed 2 bases at V and 2 bases at J, with 7 bases between. The CDR3 contains 13 residues. The CDR3 sequence: CAWSMGPGNTIYF. The CDR3 DNA sequence: TGTGCCTGGAGTATGGGCCCTGGAAACACCATATATTTT. Supplemented by reference TRBV30 and TRBJ1-3, the full variable domain reads SQTIHQWPATLVQPVGSPLSLECTVEGTSNPNLYWYRQAAGRGLQLLFYSVGIGQISSEVPQNLSASRPQDRQFILSSKKLLLSDSGFYLCAWSMGPGNTIYFGEGSWLTVV.

The chain employs TRBV7-9 and TRBJ1-3; 9 bases map to TRBD1. CDR1 is SEHNR and CDR2 is FQNEAQ in the germline V gene (reference sequence). The CDR3 extends over 14 amino acids. V trimming: 5 bases; J trimming: 5 bases; junction bases outside the gene matches: 4. This CDR3 reads CASSGGQGRNTIYF. The DNA of the CDR3 is TGTGCCAGCAGCGGCGGACAGGGGAGAAACACCATATATTTT.

The chain joins TRBV5-1 to TRBJ2-1; TRBD2 matches at 13 bases. Germline lookup yields CDR1 SGHRS and CDR2 YFSETQ. V lost 3 bases and J lost 4; bases outside the gene matches: 4. CDR3 length: 16 amino acids. The CDR3 spells CASSSGTSGIYNEQFF. The CDR3 DNA is TGCGCCAGCAGCTCCGGGACTAGCGGGATTTACAATGAGCAGTTCTTC.

This sequence joins TRBV7-3 and TRBJ2-7, with D unclear. Trimming took 5 bases from V and 6 from J, leaving 8 bases between them. Germline assignment: CDR1 SGHTA and CDR2 FQGTGA. This CDR3 has 11 residues. CDR3 sequence reads: CASSPFGEQYF. The CDR3 DNA is TGTGCCAGCAGCCCCTTCGGCGAGCAGTACTTC.

The rearrangement joins TRBV7-2 to TRBJ2-7; D remains unclear. The CDR3 spans 15 residues. Germline CDR1 is SGHTA and CDR2 is FQGNSA. Trimming cost V 5 bases and J 2 bases, with 16 bases left between them. CDR3 sequence (DNA): TGTGCCAGCAGCGATCGGGCAGGACCCGCCTACGAGCAGTACTTC. Its protein product is CASSDRAGPAYEQYF.

This clone was picked up one time. The rearrangement uses TRBV18 and TRBJ1-3; D uncertain. Germline V gene sequence: CDR1 KGHSH, CDR2 LQKENI. V dropped 2 bases and J dropped 0 bases, with 8 bases sitting between them. This CDR3 has 15 residues. The CDR3 loop reads CASSPTTISGNTIYF. In DNA, the CDR3 is TGTGCCAGCTCACCAACGACCATCTCTGGAAACACCATATATTTT.

The V and J genes are TRBV6-6 and TRBJ1-2; D possibly corresponds to TRBD1 (5 bases). Germline CDR1 is MNHNY and CDR2 is SVGAGI (reference sequence). The V and J ends lost 2 bases and 6 bases respectively, with 16 bases between them. The CDR3 is 15 residues long. The CDR3 sequence is CASSYPRGEYNGYTF. CDR3 nucleotides: TGTGCCAGCAGTTACCCCCGAGGGGAATATAATGGCTACACCTTC.

The gene calls are TRBV19 and TRBJ2-3; 8 bases match TRBD2. Germline values: CDR1 LNHDA, CDR2 SQIVND (reference sequence). Trimming took 7 bases from V and 2 from J; bases not matched to a gene: 2. The CDR3 consists of 13 residues. DNA for the CDR3: TGTGCCAGTACAGGACTAGCCACAGATACGCAGTATTTT. Protein product: CASTGLATDTQYF.

The rearrangement uses TRBV6-1 and TRBJ2-7; 7 nucleotides line up with TRBD1. This CDR3 contains 16 residues. V shed 4 bases, J shed 0 bases, and the junction held 9 bases outside the gene matches. Germline V gene data show CDR1 as MNHNS and CDR2 as SASEGT. DNA of the CDR3: TGTGCCAGCAGTGCCCACCCTCGGGACAGCTCCTACGAGCAGTACTTC. This translates into CASSAHPRDSSYEQYF.

Regarding this clone: A junction end diverges from the germline sequence, so it may reflect a read error. The chain employs TRBV7-7 and TRBJ2-5, with D tentatively TRBD1 (6 bases). This CDR3 has 15 residues. Germline V gene lookup returns CDR1 SSHAT and CDR2 FNYEAQ (reference sequence). CDR3 sequence (DNA): TGTGCTAGCAGCTTAGGGGGATCGATCCAAGAGACCCAGTACTTC. Residues: CASSLGGSIQETQYF.

The CDR3 is CASSLLLAGKAYEQYF. In nucleotides, the CDR3 is TGTGCCAGCAGCTTACTCCTTGCGGGTAAAGCCTACGAGCAGTACTTC. The chain couples TRBV7-2 to TRBJ2-7; tentatively, D is TRBD2 (5 bases). The length of the CDR3 is 16 residues. Germline lookup yields CDR1 SGHTA and CDR2 FQGNSA. With 2 bases removed from V and 2 bases from J, the gap between germline ends came to 16 bases.

The rearrangement joins TRBV18 to TRBJ1-1, with D possibly being TRBD1 (6 bases). This CDR3 comprises 14 residues. Germline CDR1 and CDR2: KGHSH and LQKENI. Deletions cut 0 bases from V and 1 base from J, with 6 bases between. The CDR3 is CASSPPGQNTEAFF. The CDR3 DNA reads as TGTGCCAGCTCACCACCGGGACAGAACACTGAAGCTTTCTTT. Full variable domain (missing parts from reference TRBV18 and TRBJ1-1): NAGVMQNPRHLVRRRGQEARLRCSPMKGHSHVYWYRQLPEEGLKFMVYLQKENIIDESGMPKERFSAEFPKEGPSILRIQQVVRGDSAAYFCASSPPGQNTEAFFGQGTRLTVV.

For the CDR3, the DNA is TGTGCCTGGAGGGGAAAGAGGGGGGTGAACACCGGGGAGCTGTTTTTT. It codes for CAWRGKRGVNTGELFF. The rearrangement links TRBV30 to TRBJ2-2; D is tentatively TRBD1 or TRBD2 (6 bases each). This CDR3 has 16 residues. V lost 3 bases, J lost 1 base, and 15 bases lay in between. Germline-derived CDR1 and CDR2 are GTSNPN and SVGIG (reference sequence).

This clone was observed at least ten times. The rearrangement joins TRBV15 to TRBJ2-7; D call uncertain. Trimming removed 0 bases from V and 5 bases from J, with 5 bases in between. The CDR3 has 12 residues. Per germline, CDR1 LNHNV and CDR2 YYDKDF (reference sequence). In DNA, the CDR3 is TGTGCCACCAGCAGAGATCGGGACGAGCAGTACTTC. Protein: CATSRDRDEQYF.

A word on this clone: The junction shows a germline mismatch at one end, possibly a read error. The chain uses TRBV15 and TRBJ2-6, with D unresolved. This CDR3 contains 16 residues. Germline V lookup: CDR1 LNHNV, CDR2 YYDKDF (reference sequence). The CDR3 nucleotides read TGTGCCACCAGCAGAGATCCCCACTCTTGGGCCAACGTCCTGACTTTC. This gives the protein CATSRDPHSWANVLTF.

CDR3 amino acids: CASSLGTKQFF. The CDR3, as DNA: TGCGCCAGCAGCTTGGGGACAAAACAGTTCTTC. This sequence joins TRBV5-1 and TRBJ2-1, with D possibly being TRBD1 (5 bases). Germline V gene data show CDR1 as SGHRS and CDR2 as YFSETQ. The CDR3 extends over 11 amino acids. V lost 0 bases and J 13 bases, leaving 8 bases between the germline ends.

This clone appeared once. V and J are TRBV27 and TRBJ2-1; D is undetermined. Deletions cut 5 bases from V and 7 bases from J, with 12 bases between. CDR1 is MNHEY and CDR2 is SMNVEV in the germline V gene (reference sequence). CDR3 length: 13 residues. CDR3 protein: CASSQFLVNEQFF. DNA for the CDR3: TGTGCCAGCAGTCAGTTCCTGGTGAATGAGCAGTTCTTC.

CDR3 region: CASSPAGGLPNEQFF. As DNA, the CDR3 is TGTGCCAGCAGCCCAGCGGGAGGACTTCCTAATGAGCAGTTCTTC. The chain combines TRBV27 with TRBJ2-1, with TRBD2 matching over 9 bases. J gave up 7 bases and V 6 bases, and 10 bases lay outside the gene matches. Germline V gives CDR1 MNHEY, CDR2 SMNVEV (reference sequence). The CDR3 has 15 amino acids.

The V gene is TRBV5-1, the J gene TRBJ2-7, with TRBD2 matching over 13 bases. With 4 bases clipped from V and 4 bases from J, the junction kept 5 bases outside the gene matches. The CDR3 extends over 15 amino acids. Germline-derived CDR1 and CDR2 are SGHRS and YFSETQ. The CDR3 DNA sequence: TGCGCCAGCAGCCTGACTAGCGGGAGGATATACGAGCAGTACTTC. It specifies CASSLTSGRIYEQYF.

In its sample, this clone was seen once. This chain uses TRBV6-2 or TRBV6-3 with TRBJ2-1, with TRBD2 matching over 10 bases. With V trimmed by 2 bases and J by 8 bases, 9 bases remained unmatched. Germline lookup yields CDR1 MNHEY and CDR2 SVGEGT. The CDR3 loop spans 16 amino acids. CDR3 sequence (DNA): TGTGCCAGCAGTTACCAGGGACTAGCGCTAGTGGATGAGCAGTTCTTC. This codes for CASSYQGLALVDEQFF.

The chain has TRBV5-1 and TRBJ2-7; weak D call: TRBD2 (6 bases). The CDR3 is made up of 14 amino acids. Deletions cut 4 bases from V and 3 bases from J, with 14 bases between. CDR1 is SGHRS, CDR2 YFSETQ, per germline. The CDR3 sequence: CASSGGDWVYEQYF. The CDR3 nucleotides read TGCGCCAGCAGCGGAGGGGACTGGGTCTACGAGCAGTACTTC.

The gene calls are TRBV19 and TRBJ1-1; 7 bases fit TRBD1. There are 14 residues in the CDR3. V lost 5 bases, J lost 4 bases, and 7 bases stayed unmatched. Germline V gene data show CDR1 as LNHDA and CDR2 as SQIVND (reference sequence). The CDR3 DNA reads as TGTGCCAGTAGTGTAACAGGGGAAGGCACTGAAGCTTTCTTT. Amino acid sequence: CASSVTGEGTEAFF.

V usage is TRBV5-1 and J usage is TRBJ1-4, with a possible D match to TRBD1 (5 bases). The V end lost 2 bases, the J end lost 8 bases, and 16 bases lay between the germline ends. The CDR3 is made up of 15 amino acids. Germline CDR1 is SGHRS and CDR2 is YFSETQ. CDR3 region: CASSFLPGPREKLFF. The CDR3 DNA reads as TGCGCCAGCAGCTTCCTACCGGGACCCAGGGAAAAACTGTTTTTT.

This chain connects TRBV28 to TRBJ2-6, with 8 nucleotides matching TRBD2. The length of the CDR3 is 15 residues. V lost 6 bases and J lost 4; bases outside the gene matches: 5. Germline CDR1 reads MDHEN; CDR2 reads SYDVKM. CDR3 in amino acids: CASSPGGTGANVLTF. The CDR3 coding sequence is TGTGCCAGCAGCCCGGGAGGGACCGGGGCCAACGTCCTGACTTTC.

This clone showed up just once. This chain links TRBV18 with TRBJ2-5, with D perhaps TRBD2 (5 bases). The V end was cut by 5 bases, the J end by 1 base, with 17 bases between. Germline V gene data show CDR1 as KGHSH and CDR2 as LQKENI. The CDR3 runs 16 residues. Here the CDR3 reads CASSTRTFGVQETQYF. CDR3 DNA: TGTGCCAGCTCAACCCGGACTTTCGGTGTCCAAGAGACCCAGTACTTC. Combining the CDR3 with reference TRBV18 and TRBJ2-5 gives the whole variable domain NAGVMQNPRHLVRRRGQEARLRCSPMKGHSHVYWYRQLPEEGLKFMVYLQKENIIDESGMPKERFSAEFPKEGPSILRIQQVVRGDSAAYFCASSTRTFGVQETQYFGPGTRLLVL.

This clone has only a few counts. As DNA, the CDR3 is TGTGCCACCAGCAGAGATGGTTCGACGGCGAACACTGAAGCTTTCTTT. As protein: CATSRDGSTANTEAFF. The chain links TRBV15 to TRBJ1-1; D remains unclear. CDR3 length equals 16 residues. V was cut by 0 bases and J by 1 base, with 12 bases left in between. In germline, CDR1 is LNHNV, CDR2 YYDKDF (reference sequence). The full variable domain, with the rest looked up from reference TRBV15 and TRBJ1-1, is DAMVIQNPRYQVTQFGKPVTLSCSQTLNHNVMYWYQQKSSQAPKLLFHYYDKDFNNEADTPDNFQSRRPNTSFCFLDIRSPGLGDTAMYLCATSRDGSTANTEAFFGQGTRLTVV.